This TCR beta chain was retrieved from a study of response to subunit inactivated influenza vaccine. Regarding this clonotype: Its antigen is not identified.

Regarding the study as a whole: Researchers suggested that each seasonal influenza vaccination recruits few new T cells.

From the RT-PCR reads, TCRdb called clonotypes with MiXCR, one entry per CDR3 protein. Of approximately 520,000 distinct CDR3 sequences listed, about 17% are singletons. This sequence was found in a man aged 50 to 75 who received an inactivated influenza vaccine. The sample consisted of CD4+ T cells sorted from PBMCs, taken roughly 24 months after vaccination.

The CDR3 region is CASSLGTGFMNTEAFF. The DNA of the CDR3 is TGCGCCAGCAGCCTTGGGACGGGATTCATGAACACTGAAGCTTTCTTT. The rearrangement uses TRBV5-1 and TRBJ1-1; tentative D call: TRBD1 (5 bases). This CDR3 comprises 16 residues. V lost 4 bases to trimming and J lost 0 bases, with 16 bases between them. Germline V gene lookup returns CDR1 SGHRS and CDR2 YFSETQ. The complete variable domain, with remaining parts taken from reference TRBV5-1 and TRBJ1-1, reads KAGVTQTPRYLIKTRGQQVTLSCSPISGHRSVSWYQQTPGQGLQFLFEYFSETQRNKGNFPGRFSGRQFSNSRSEMNVSTLELGDSALYLCASSLGTGFMNTEAFFGQGTRLTVV.